This entry concerns a single T cell receptor beta chain. The target antigen is unknown. The sample comes from a study of response to subunit inactivated influenza vaccine. TCRdb re-called the RT-PCR reads through MiXCR, storing one row per CDR3 protein. The table records around 520,000 distinct CDR3 sequences, about 11% of them present only once. Germline values: CDR1 DFQATT, CDR2 SNEGSKA (reference sequence). V was clipped by 5 bases and J by 4 bases, with 14 bases between them. CDR3 length equals 14 residues. Study-wide findings and caveats: With each seasonal influenza vaccination, the authors suggested, few new T cells are recruited.

The chain employs TRBV20-1 and TRBJ2-2; no reliable D call. This clonotype was obtained from a man in his fifties or sixties who received an inactivated influenza vaccine. Here the sequenced sample was PBMCs from blood, taken on the day of vaccination. CDR3 protein: CSAQDPRGTGELFF. The CDR3 DNA reads as TGCAGTGCTCAGGACCCCCGAGGCACCGGGGAGCTGTTTTTT.